A selection of T cell receptor beta chains follows, all from one sample in a study of shared clonotypes between healthy human individuals. Generated by immunoSEQ multiplex PCR, the TCRdb table keeps only in-frame clones and is missing some. The table shows about 2.3 million clones, with about nine tenths occurring only once. Material for sequencing was naive CD4+ T cells from PBMCs. These receptors all come from a young man in good health. Some clones in this sample may be carry-over from other donors' samples. The conserved cysteine and the conserved F or W are not part of the CDR3 here. Some rows have no size entry. The others give once, few or many, or a class for an expanded clone.

v_call,cdr3_length,clone_size,cdr3_aa
TRBV4-3,12,NA,ASSQTEGVQPQH
TRBV5-1,17,NA,ASSLERGSSLGGANVLT
TRBV7-2,13,NA,ASSWGTGSLTEAF
TRBV20-1,8,NA,TPLPGGYT
TRBV6-6,13,NA,ASSYSQGALNEQF
TRBV19,11,few,ASSIRPDTEAF
TRBV9,13,NA,ASSVGEEFGNTIY
TRBV7-3,12,NA,ASSRDAGPYEQY
TRBV28,13,NA,ASSLGQGNGNTIY
TRBV11-2,13,NA,ASSLGVEVSYEQY
TRBV2,11,NA,ASSEAAALVAF
TRBV18,15,NA,ASSPPGQGSGGNTIY
TRBV28,13,NA,ASSLHGVGQGEQF
TRBV15,14,NA,ATSRERGYSNQPQH
TRBV7-2,13,NA,ASSPRTGAGTEAF
TRBV7-3,15,NA,ASSPVGGGPDTGELF
TRBV28,13,NA,ASSSPQGERETQY
TRBV7-2,13,NA,ASSPHRGNNQPQH
TRBV6-5,13,NA,ASSTSGATNEKLF
TRBV7-9,12,NA,ASRPLANMGTQY
TRBV7-9,10,NA,AGERGGEKLF
TRBV10-3,11,once,AISVDRVDTQY
TRBV9,12,NA,ASSVQGQNKEQF
TRBV28,12,NA,ASSLTQYGQPQH
TRBV11-2,14,NA,ASSLRAGGDTGELF
TRBV7-2,11,NA,ASGRGSQETQY
TRBV27,12,NA,ASSWSGRPYEQY
TRBV10-1,14,NA,ASSDNGEGAQETQY
TRBV5-1,12,NA,ASSPAQIQETQY
TRBV27,13,NA,ASRSQGILSYEQY
TRBV4-1,14,NA,ASSQVAGISTDTQY
TRBV10-3,13,NA,AISGIPPSGYGYT
TRBV2,13,NA,ASSTHPGQPEGYT
TRBV11-2,11,NA,ASSLGERQPQH
TRBV28,13,NA,ASSSTGGGRYEQY
TRBV6-5,12,NA,ASSWTGSTGELF
TRBV18,11,few,ASSPDRHQPQH
TRBV29-1,7,NA,SGTYEQY
TRBV5-4,12,NA,ASSLAPTPDTQY
TRBV25-1,11,once,ASSEVGRVGYT
TRBV18,12,NA,ASSRTGEGTEAF
TRBV5-1,10,NA,ASSLRSDEQF
TRBV5-4,12,NA,ASSLARDYNEQF
TRBV12-5,11,few,ASGFSVNTEAF
TRBV30,12,NA,AWRVGAGGNEQF
TRBV27,15,NA,ASSPIYRGRAKNIQY
TRBV4-1,13,NA,ASSPGHPTNYGYT
TRBV11-2,15,NA,ASSTLPGTSSSYEQY
TRBV7-2,12,NA,ASSQSRIAFEQY
TRBV19,13,NA,ASSVTSGRRDTQY
TRBV28,12,NA,ASDLAGGTGELF
TRBV18,11,few,ASPRSVVTEAF
TRBV6-5,13,NA,ATREGTSGNNEQF
TRBV28,13,NA,ASSLAGTGDYEQY
TRBV4-1,14,NA,ASSQQNTGINSPLH
TRBV5-6,11,NA,ASSLNTRAEQY
TRBV11-2,13,NA,ASSLDWSAEDTQY
TRBV10-3,15,NA,AISEPPGSISGNTIY
TRBV5-4,13,NA,ASSLKVAGADTQY
TRBV19,15,NA,ASRDPGGGRSDGGYT